The clone carrying this TCR beta chain was seen a handful of times. Its antigen is currently unknown. The J segment lost 2 bases and the V segment lost 5 bases, leaving 5 bases of the junction unmatched. The CDR3 covers 16 residues. CDR1 is SGHVS and CDR2 is FQNEAQ in the germline V gene. The data are from a study of T cell repertoires in cytomegalovirus infection. In TCRdb, the reads were re-called with MiXCR into one record per CDR3 protein. The sample consists of about 310,000 distinct CDR3 sequences, just under 25% of them appearing once. General study findings and limits: The cumulative frequency of public TCR beta families identified carriers of CMV plus the relevant HLA. CMV-specific TCR beta clonotypes restricted by HLA-C were the ones dominating the ex vivo response.

The chain joins TRBV7-8 to TRBJ2-3, with 12 bases fitting TRBD2. The clonotype originates from a human donor in good health (CMV status not recorded). Some clones in this sample may be carry-over from other donors' samples. The specimen comprised cultured PBMCs, sampled from culture after CMV antigen stimulation. Here the CDR3 reads CASSLRLAGDTDTQYF. The CDR3 coding sequence is TGTGCCAGCAGCCTCCGACTAGCGGGAGACACAGATACGCAGTATTTT.